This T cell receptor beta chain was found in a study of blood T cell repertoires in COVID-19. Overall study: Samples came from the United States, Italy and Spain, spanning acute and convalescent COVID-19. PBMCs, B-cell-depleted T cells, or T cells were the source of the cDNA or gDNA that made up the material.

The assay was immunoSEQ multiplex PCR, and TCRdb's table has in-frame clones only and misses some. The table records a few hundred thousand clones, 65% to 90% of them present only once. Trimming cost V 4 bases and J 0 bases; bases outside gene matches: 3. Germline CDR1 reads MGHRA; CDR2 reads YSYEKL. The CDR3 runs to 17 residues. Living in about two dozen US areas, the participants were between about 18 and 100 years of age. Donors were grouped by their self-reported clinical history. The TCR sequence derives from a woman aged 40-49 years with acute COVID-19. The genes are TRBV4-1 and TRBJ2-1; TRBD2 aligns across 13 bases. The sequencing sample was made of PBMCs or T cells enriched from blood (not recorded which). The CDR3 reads CASSPRTSGGSYNEQFF. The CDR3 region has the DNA TGCGCCAGCAGCCCTCGGACTAGCGGGGGCTCCTACAATGAGCAGTTCTTC.